This T cell receptor (beta chain) was observed in a study of tumor-infiltrating lymphocytes in primary liver carcinoma. Study-level findings and limits: Tumor-adjacent and tumor-blood pairs overlapped less than tumor region pairs did. Tumors carried a top-250-clone fraction significantly exceeding that of blood (p = 0.039).

TCR beta cDNA was made from 450 to 600 ng total RNA with a constant-region primer. Investigators got TCR beta libraries out of three nested multiplex PCR rounds, done with slightly modified ARM-PCR. Two initial PCR rounds of around 9 cycles each paired TRBV1-TRBV30 forward primers with a C-beta reverse primer. TCRdb independently ran MiXCR on the multiplex PCR reads; one entry per CDR3 protein. The sample has 330,000 or so distinct CDR3 sequences, 65% seen once. Note on this clonotype: Its antigen is not known.

Germline DNA was also extracted, while the blood RNA originated from unsorted whole blood. The CDR3 covers 13 residues. Germline CDR1 SGHAT, CDR2 FQNNGV. V gave up 4 bases and J gave up 11 bases, with 17 bases separating them. The chain recombines TRBV11-2 with TRBJ1-2; D gene ambiguous. The clonotype comes from a man aged 40-49 years with primary liver carcinoma and hepatitis B virus infection. Sequencing used peripheral blood. The CDR3 here is CASSSQAPLGYTF. CDR3 in DNA: TGTGCCAGCAGCTCCCAAGCGCCCCTTGGTTACACCTTC.